These T cell receptor beta chains were read from a single sample in a study of control samples from healthy donors and cancer patients. Some clones are missing from TCRdb's copy, which holds only in-frame ones; the method was immunoSEQ multiplex PCR. The sample carries about 90,000 clones, 90% recorded once. The sequencing sample was made of blood. These receptors all stem from a woman between 18 and 29 years old in good health. Each CDR3 is given with its conserved first and last residue. A D gene is named only where the DNA matches it firmly. Clone sizes are given selectively: once, few, many, or a class where the clone is expanded.

V gene	clone size	D gene	CDR3 length	J gene	CDR3 protein	CDR3 DNA
TRBV2	few	TRBD2	15	TRBJ2-7	CASSEGVAGGYEQYF	TGTGCCAGCAGTGAAGGAGTAGCGGGTGGCTACGAGCAGTACTTC
TRBV10-2	once	TRBD2	14	TRBJ2-7	CASSASGSSYEQYF	TGCGCCAGCAGCGCTAGCGGGAGTAGCTACGAGCAGTACTTC
TRBV7-8	NA	NA	13	TRBJ2-4	CASSLPQDNIQYF	TGTGCCAGCAGCTTACCTCAGGACAACATTCAGTACTTC
TRBV13	NA	TRBD2	16	TRBJ2-1	CASSLVLAGDYNEQFF	TGTGCCAGCAGCTTAGTCCTTGCGGGGGACTACAATGAGCAGTTCTTC
TRBV4-1	once	NA	14	TRBJ2-1	CASSQFAGNNEQFF	TGCGCCAGCAGCCAATTCGCCGGAAACAATGAGCAGTTCTTC
TRBV5-6	NA	NA	14	TRBJ2-7	CASSPRSLSYEQYF	TGTGCCAGCAGTCCCCGGTCTCTCTCCTACGAGCAGTACTTC
TRBV6-5	once	NA	13	TRBJ2-7	CASHPGVNDEQYF	TGTGCCAGTCATCCAGGGGTGAACGACGAGCAGTACTTC
TRBV6-6	NA	NA	14	TRBJ1-1	CASSPPTVNTEAFF	TGTGCCAGCAGTCCCCCAACAGTGAACACTGAAGCTTTCTTT
TRBV7-6	NA	NA	15	TRBJ2-5	CASSLGVGAQETQYF	TGTGCCAGCAGCTTAGGGGTGGGGGCACAAGAGACCCAGTACTTC
TRBV19	NA	NA	13	TRBJ1-1	CASTEGWDLEAFF	TGTGCCAGTACCGAGGGCTGGGATCTTGAAGCTTTCTTT
TRBV2	NA	NA	17	TRBJ1-4	CASSDPTPGGREEKLFF	TGTGCCAGCAGTGACCCCACCCCAGGTGGGCGTGAGGAAAAACTGTTTTTT
TRBV2	NA	NA	17	TRBJ1-4	CASSVRDSYPKREKLFF	TGTGCCAGCAGTGTCAGAGACAGCTATCCAAAACGAGAAAAACTGTTTTTT
TRBV6-5	NA	NA	15	TRBJ2-6	CATTRGPSGANVLTF	TGTGCCACCACCAGGGGACCCTCTGGGGCCAACGTCCTGACTTTC
TRBV2	NA	NA	10	TRBJ2-1	CASGGGEQFF	TGTGCCAGCGGGGGTGGCGAGCAGTTCTTC
TRBV27	NA	TRBD2	14	TRBJ2-7	CASRTASGPYEQYF	TGTGCCAGCAGGACCGCTAGCGGACCCTACGAGCAGTACTTC
TRBV19	few	NA	16	TRBJ1-2	CASSLQPQGRNYGYTF	TGTGCCAGTAGTCTACAGCCCCAGGGACGGAACTATGGCTACACCTTC
TRBV25-1	once	NA	13	TRBJ1-1	CASSDWDNTEAFF	TGTGCCAGCAGTGACTGGGACAATACTGAAGCTTTCTTT
TRBV5-6	NA	NA	16	TRBJ2-7	CASSSLEFGTFYEQYF	TGTGCCAGCAGCTCGCTTGAGTTCGGGACTTTCTACGAGCAGTACTTC
TRBV11-1	NA	NA	15	TRBJ1-6	CASSPSGTYNSPLHF	TGTGCCAGCAGCCCCTCGGGTACCTATAATTCACCCCTCCACTTT
TRBV24-1	NA	NA	14	TRBJ1-2	CATSGTANNYGYTF	TGTGCCACCAGTGGGACAGCTAATAACTATGGCTACACCTTC
TRBV29-1	NA	NA	12	TRBJ1-2	CSARGKLYGYTF	TGCAGCGCCCGAGGGAAGCTCTATGGCTACACCTTC
TRBV19	NA	NA	15	TRBJ2-7	CASSTIGASSYEQYF	TGTGCCAGTAGCACCATCGGGGCGAGCTCCTACGAGCAGTACTTC
TRBV5-6	NA	TRBD1	14	TRBJ1-2	CASSRDRVLYGYTF	TGTGCCAGCAGCCGGGACAGGGTCTTATATGGCTACACCTTC
TRBV19	NA	NA	15	TRBJ1-3	CASSMGQTSGNTIYF	TGTGCCAGTAGTATGGGGCAGACCTCTGGAAACACCATATATTTT
TRBV5-6	NA	NA	12	TRBJ1-1	CASSLGGPEAFF	TGTGCCAGCAGCTTGGGGGGGCCTGAAGCTTTCTTT
TRBV14	few	NA	13	TRBJ2-3	CASSQAGTDTQYF	TGTGCCAGCAGCCAAGCGGGAACAGATACGCAGTATTTT
TRBV4-2	NA	NA	13	TRBJ2-7	CASSKGGGYEQYF	TGTGCCAGCAGCAAGGGAGGGGGGTACGAGCAGTACTTC
TRBV5-1	NA	TRBD2	16	TRBJ2-3	CASSLSGLDLADTQYF	TGCGCCAGCAGCTTGTCGGGACTAGACTTGGCAGATACGCAGTATTTT
TRBV3-1/TRBV3-2	once	NA	13	TRBJ1-6	CASSQEYNSPLHF	TGTGCCAGCAGCCAAGAGTATAATTCACCCCTCCACTTT
TRBV5-1	NA	NA	11	TRBJ1-2	CASSLARDYTF	TGCGCCAGCAGCTTGGCCCGTGACTACACCTTC
TRBV7-2	NA	NA	17	TRBJ1-2	CASSLYSRGSPVGGYTF	TGTGCCAGCAGCTTATATTCCAGGGGCTCCCCCGTGGGGGGCTACACCTTC
TRBV29-1	NA	NA	12	TRBJ2-5	CSAEWSKETQYF	TGCAGCGCTGAGTGGTCGAAAGAGACCCAGTACTTC
TRBV7-9	NA	NA	12	TRBJ2-7	CASGMASYEQYF	TGTGCCAGCGGAATGGCCTCCTACGAGCAGTACTTC
TRBV12-5	NA	NA	14	TRBJ1-2	CASGLEQGGDGYTF	TGTGCTAGTGGTTTGGAACAGGGAGGCGATGGCTACACCTTC
TRBV6-5	NA	TRBD1	16	TRBJ2-5	CASSFRRTGGRETQYF	TGTGCCAGCAGTTTTCGTCGGACAGGGGGGAGAGAGACCCAGTACTTC
TRBV5-6	NA	NA	13	TRBJ1-2	CASSFLGAGGYTF	TGTGCCAGCAGCTTCTTGGGGGCCGGTGGCTACACCTTC
TRBV7-3	once	TRBD2	15	TRBJ2-3	CASSTSGGVSDTQYF	TGTGCCAGCAGCACCAGCGGGGGGGTTTCAGATACGCAGTATTTT
TRBV6-6	NA	TRBD2	16	TRBJ2-3	CASSYPTGTSADTQYF	TGTGCCAGCAGTTACCCGACCGGGACTAGCGCAGATACGCAGTATTTT
TRBV2	NA	NA	13	TRBJ2-7	CASSDNQGPEQYF	TGTGCCAGCAGTGATAATCAGGGACCCGAGCAGTACTTC
TRBV20-1	NA	NA	12	TRBJ1-5	CSASRGTSGQHF	TGCAGTGCTAGTCGGGGCACCTCGGGGCAGCATTTT
TRBV5-1	NA	TRBD1	13	TRBJ1-1	CASSPGQGLSPFF	TGCGCCAGCAGCCCCGGACAGGGCCTTAGCCCTTTCTTT
TRBV5-1	NA	NA	13	TRBJ1-1	CASRLAPNTEAFF	TGCGCCAGCAGACTGGCCCCGAACACTGAAGCTTTCTTT
TRBV4-1	NA	NA	15	TRBJ2-7	CASSRAWDNSYEQYF	TGCGCCAGCAGCCGCGCCTGGGACAACTCCTACGAGCAGTACTTC
TRBV1	NA	NA	15	TRBJ1-4	CTSKGAGTTNEKLFF	TGCACCAGCAAGGGGGCTGGAACAACTAATGAAAAACTGTTTTTT
TRBV12-5	NA	TRBD1	16	TRBJ2-7	CASGLVLGQGVYEQYF	TGTGCTAGTGGTTTGGTACTAGGACAGGGGGTCTACGAGCAGTACTTC
TRBV11-2	once	NA	12	TRBJ2-3	CASSLSTDTQYF	TGTGCCAGCAGCTTATCTACGGATACGCAGTATTTT
TRBV27	NA	TRBD2	14	TRBJ2-1	CASSLAGAGDEQFF	TGTGCCAGCAGCCTAGCGGGGGCCGGAGATGAGCAGTTCTTC
TRBV19	NA	TRBD1	15	TRBJ1-2	CASTHGDRGLIGYTF	TGTGCCAGTACCCATGGGGACAGGGGGCTTATCGGCTACACCTTC
TRBV15	NA	NA	15	TRBJ2-7	CATSRDWGDTYEQYF	TGTGCCACCAGCAGAGATTGGGGGGACACCTACGAGCAGTACTTC
TRBV29-1	NA	NA	16	TRBJ1-1	CSVERPGPSGNTEAFF	TGCAGCGTTGAACGGCCAGGGCCTTCAGGAAACACTGAAGCTTTCTTT
TRBV7-9	NA	NA	13	TRBJ1-1	CASSLAANTEAFF	TGTGCCAGCAGCTTAGCAGCGAACACTGAAGCTTTCTTT